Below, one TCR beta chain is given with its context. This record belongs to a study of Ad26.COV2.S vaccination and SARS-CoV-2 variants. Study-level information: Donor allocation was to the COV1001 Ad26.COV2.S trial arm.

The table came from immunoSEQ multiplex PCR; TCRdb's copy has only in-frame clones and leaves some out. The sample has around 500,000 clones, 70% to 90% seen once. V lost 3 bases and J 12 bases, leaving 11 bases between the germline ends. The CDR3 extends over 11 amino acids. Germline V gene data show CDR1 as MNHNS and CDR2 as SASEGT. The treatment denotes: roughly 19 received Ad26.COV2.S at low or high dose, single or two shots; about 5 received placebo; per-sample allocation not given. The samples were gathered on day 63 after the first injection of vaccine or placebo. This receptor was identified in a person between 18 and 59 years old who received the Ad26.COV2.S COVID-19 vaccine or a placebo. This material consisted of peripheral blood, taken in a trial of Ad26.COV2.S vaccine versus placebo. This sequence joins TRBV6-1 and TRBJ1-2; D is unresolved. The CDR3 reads CASSDWPGDTF. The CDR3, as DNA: TGTGCCAGCAGTGATTGGCCTGGGGACACCTTC.